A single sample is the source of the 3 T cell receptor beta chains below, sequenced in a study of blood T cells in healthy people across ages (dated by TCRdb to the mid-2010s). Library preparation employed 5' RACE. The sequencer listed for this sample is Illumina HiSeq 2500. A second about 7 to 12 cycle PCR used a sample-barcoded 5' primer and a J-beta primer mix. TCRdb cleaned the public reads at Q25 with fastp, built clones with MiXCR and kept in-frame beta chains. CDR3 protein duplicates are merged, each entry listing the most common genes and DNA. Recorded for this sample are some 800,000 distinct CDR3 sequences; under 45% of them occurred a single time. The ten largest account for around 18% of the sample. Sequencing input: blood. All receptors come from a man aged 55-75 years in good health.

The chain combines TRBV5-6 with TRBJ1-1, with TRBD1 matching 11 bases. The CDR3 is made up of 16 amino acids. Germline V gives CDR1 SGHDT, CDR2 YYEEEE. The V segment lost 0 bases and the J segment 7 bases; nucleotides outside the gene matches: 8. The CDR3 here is CASSLVDRGRDIEAFF. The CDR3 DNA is TGTGCCAGCAGCTTGGTGGACAGGGGGCGCGATATTGAAGCTTTCTTT. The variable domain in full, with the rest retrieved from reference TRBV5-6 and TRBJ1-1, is DAGVTQSPTHLIKTRGQQVTLRCSPKSGHDTVSWYQQALGQGPQFIFQYYEEEERQRGNFPDRFSGHQFPNYSSELNVNALLLGDSALYLCASSLVDRGRDIEAFFGQGTRLTVV.

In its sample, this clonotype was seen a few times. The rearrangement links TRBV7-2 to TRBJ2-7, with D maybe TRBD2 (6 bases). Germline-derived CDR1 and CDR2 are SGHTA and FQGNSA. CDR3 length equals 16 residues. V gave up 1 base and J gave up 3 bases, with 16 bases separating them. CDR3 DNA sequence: TGTGCCAGCAGCTTAGGGGAGACTAGAAGAGGCTACGAGCAGTACTTC. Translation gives CASSLGETRRGYEQYF.

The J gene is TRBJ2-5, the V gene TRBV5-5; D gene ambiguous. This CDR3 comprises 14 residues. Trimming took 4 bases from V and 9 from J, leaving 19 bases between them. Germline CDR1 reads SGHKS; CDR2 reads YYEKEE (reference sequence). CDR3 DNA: TGTGCCAGCAGCCCCTGGACCCCCCGATTTCCCCAGTACTTC. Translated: CASSPWTPRFPQYF.